What follows is one T cell receptor beta chain and its context. This specimen comes from a study of blood T cell repertoires in COVID-19. On the study more broadly: Whether acute or convalescent, the COVID-19 samples came from the United States, Italy and Spain. T cells, B-cell-depleted T cells, or PBMCs provided the cDNA or gDNA that served as material.

As handled by the study authors: By means of reference gene primer amplification, nucleated cell counts were estimated. Profiled with immunoSEQ multiplex PCR; TCRdb holds only in-frame clones, not every one. The DNA gave D and trimming, while V, J and clone size come from that table. Among 250,000 to 350,000 clones listed, around 82% were seen once. Germline CDR1 and CDR2: SGHNT and YYREEE (reference sequence). Trimming removed 1 base from V and 2 bases from J, with 18 bases in between. CDR3 length: 17 amino acids. The Seattle patients joined while their infection was active and were tracked longitudinally afterward.

The chain couples TRBV5-4 to TRBJ1-2; D is perhaps TRBD1 (5 bases). This TCR was recovered from a human donor with COVID-19, enrolled during active disease. The donor label of this sample is uncertain. The source material was peripheral blood. The CDR3 is CASSLPQMGGRNYGYTF. The CDR3 bases are TGTGCCAGCAGCTTGCCCCAGATGGGGGGTCGGAACTATGGCTACACCTTC.